One T cell receptor beta chain is described in this entry. The sorting of PBMCs gave CD4+ and CD8+ T cells. This specimen belongs to a study of CD8+ T cells in alopecia areata. The authors extracted RNA and reverse transcribed it into cDNA as the sequencing template. The data were produced by immunoSEQ multiplex PCR, yet TCRdb's version contains in-frame clones alone and is incomplete. The table has 100,000 to 120,000 clones, about 50% seen once. The sequence came from a human donor with alopecia areata. The sample comprised NKG2D-low CD8+ T cells sorted from blood.

The CDR3 here is CASSLGAAAGELFF. The CDR3 nucleotides read TGTGCCAGCAGCTTGGGGGCGGCCGCCGGGGAGCTGTTTTTT. V usage is TRBV5-5 and J usage is TRBJ2-2; D is unresolved. V dropped 0 bases and J dropped 6 bases, with 9 bases sitting between them. This CDR3 is built from 14 residues. Germline CDR1 and CDR2: SGHKS and YYEKEE (reference sequence).